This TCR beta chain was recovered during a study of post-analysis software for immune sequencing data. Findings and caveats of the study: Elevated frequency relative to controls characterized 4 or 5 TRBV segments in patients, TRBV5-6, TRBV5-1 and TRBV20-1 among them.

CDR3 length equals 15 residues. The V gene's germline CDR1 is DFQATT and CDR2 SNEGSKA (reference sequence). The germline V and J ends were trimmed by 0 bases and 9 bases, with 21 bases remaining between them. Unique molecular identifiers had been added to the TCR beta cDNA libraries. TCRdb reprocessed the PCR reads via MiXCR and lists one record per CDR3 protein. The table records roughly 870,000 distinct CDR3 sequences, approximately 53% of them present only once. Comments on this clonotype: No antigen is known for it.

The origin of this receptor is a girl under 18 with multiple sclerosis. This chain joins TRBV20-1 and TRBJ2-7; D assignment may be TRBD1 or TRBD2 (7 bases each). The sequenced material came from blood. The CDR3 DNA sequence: TGCAGTGCTAGAGAGGGGGGGAGGGGGACAGATACGCAGTACTTC. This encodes CSAREGGRGTDTQYF.